A selection of T cell receptor beta chains follows, all from one sample in a study of Graves' ophthalmopathy and Graves' hyperthyroidism. TCRdb ran MiXCR on the multiplex PCR reads and lists one entry per CDR3 protein. This sample has 450,000 or so distinct CDR3 sequences; approximately 14% occur once, and the top ten carry more than 8.5%. The sample comprised blood. The source is a young woman with Graves' ophthalmopathy. The CDR3 runs from the conserved cysteine through the conserved F or W. The order of the fields is V gene, clone size, D gene, J gene, CDR3 DNA, CDR3 protein. The D gene is left open where the match is weak. The size field is filled for only some rows; it gives once, few, many or a size class.

TRBV6-1	many	NA	TRBJ2-5	TGTGCCAGCAGGGACAGATGGATCGGGGGCCAAGAGACCCAGTACTTC	CASRDRWIGGQETQYF
TRBV20-1	many	NA	TRBJ1-5	TGCAGTGCTAGATCATTTGAGGGCCCCAGCAATCAGCCCCAGCATTTT	CSARSFEGPSNQPQHF
TRBV6-5	many	TRBD1	TRBJ1-2	TGTGCCAGCAGTTACGCGCCGGGACAGGGAGGCTACACCTTC	CASSYAPGQGGYTF
TRBV10-3	many	NA	TRBJ1-1	TGTGCCATCAGTGATGGCTATGAAGCTTTCTTT	CAISDGYEAFF
TRBV12-3/TRBV12-4	NA	NA	TRBJ1-1	TGTGCCAGCAGTTTAGTCCGGACTTCTGATGCTTTCTTT	CASSLVRTSDAFF
TRBV3-1	NA	NA	TRBJ2-7	TGTGCCAGCAGCCAAGGACCTTGGGTCTACGAGCAGTACTTC	CASSQGPWVYEQYF
TRBV4-1	many	NA	TRBJ2-7	TGCGCCAGCAGCCAAGCCGATACAACCTCCTACGAGCAGTACTTC	CASSQADTTSYEQYF
TRBV11-2	many	NA	TRBJ2-5	TGTGCCAGCAGCCCACGGGACCTCCAGTACCAAGAGACCCAGTACTTC	CASSPRDLQYQETQYF
TRBV28	NA	TRBD1	TRBJ1-1	TGTGCCAGCAGTACATTTCGACAGGGGCGAAACGCGAACACTGAAGCTTTCTTT	CASSTFRQGRNANTEAFF
TRBV29-1	NA	NA	TRBJ2-7	TGCAGCGCTGGGGTGGCAGGGATCGGCGAGCAGTACTTC	CSAGVAGIGEQYF
TRBV6-1	many	NA	TRBJ2-7	TGTGCCAGCACCTCGGGCGGGACCGTTTACGAGCAGTACTTC	CASTSGGTVYEQYF
TRBV18	NA	NA	TRBJ1-1	TGTGCCAGCTCACCTCGATCCTTGGACAGACCGAACACTGAAGCTTTCTTT	CASSPRSLDRPNTEAFF
TRBV27	many	TRBD1	TRBJ2-7	TGTGCCAGCAGTTTAAAGGGACAGTACGAGCAGTACTTC	CASSLKGQYEQYF
TRBV15	many	NA	TRBJ2-2	TGTGCCACCAGCAGAGGAGGCAGGACAAACACCGGGGAGCTGTTTTTT	CATSRGGRTNTGELFF
TRBV7-9	NA	NA	TRBJ2-7	TGTGCCAGCAGCTTAGGGACTTTGTCCTACGAGCAGTACTTC	CASSLGTLSYEQYF
TRBV12-3/TRBV12-4	many	NA	TRBJ1-2	TGTGCCAGCAGAGTCAAGGGGGGCAGCTATGGCTACACCTTC	CASRVKGGSYGYTF
TRBV10-3	many	TRBD2	TRBJ2-7	TGTGCCATCAGTGGCGGACTAGCCTCTGAAGGGTACGAGCAGTACTTC	CAISGGLASEGYEQYF